The rows below give T cell receptor beta chains drawn from one sample of a study of T cell responses to AZD1222 COVID-19 vaccine. Assay used: immunoSEQ multiplex PCR; TCRdb lists only in-frame clones, some missing. Among some 130,000 clones listed, over 85% were seen once. Material: peripheral blood, obtained on day 0 of AZD1222 vaccination. These receptors originate from an adult in good health. CDR3s include the opening cysteine and the closing phenylalanine or tryptophan. The D gene is left open where the match is weak. Rows give clone size only sometimes, using once, few, many, or a class for an expanded clone.

j_call | d_call | v_call | clone_size | cdr3_nt | cdr3_aa
TRBJ2-1 | . | TRBV13 | . | TGTGCCAGCAGCTTACTTTATGAGCAGTTCTTC | CASSLLYEQFF
TRBJ1-3 | . | TRBV19 | . | TGTGCCAGTAGTATCTCAACCCCGGGCTCTGGAAACACCATATATTTT | CASSISTPGSGNTIYF
TRBJ2-2 | . | TRBV25-1 | . | TGTGCCAGCAGTGAATATAGCCAGGGACCCCACACCGGGGAGCTGTTTTTT | CASSEYSQGPHTGELFF
TRBJ2-2 | . | TRBV2 | . | TGTGCCAGCGGTTACCCGTCGAGCACCGGGGAGCTGTTTTTT | CASGYPSSTGELFF
TRBJ1-1 | . | TRBV19 | . | TGTGCCAGTGAAAGCGGAGGGTCCACTGAAGCTTTCTTT | CASESGGSTEAFF
TRBJ2-5 | TRBD2 | TRBV9 | . | TGTGCCAGCAGCGTGGGACTAGGTGAAGAGACCCAGTACTTC | CASSVGLGEETQYF
TRBJ2-3 | . | TRBV5-6 | . | TGTGCCAGCAGCACTTTCGTCGGGGATACGCAGTATTTT | CASSTFVGDTQYF
TRBJ1-6 | . | TRBV4-3 | . | TGCGCCAGCAGCCAAGATGTCGGCGGTTCTAATTCACCCCTCCACTTT | CASSQDVGGSNSPLHF
TRBJ2-2 | . | TRBV27 | . | TGTGCCAGCAGCAAATGGACCGGGGAGCTGTTTTTT | CASSKWTGELFF
TRBJ2-3 | . | TRBV9 | . | TGTGCCAGCAGCGTAGAGCCCATCAGCTACAGCTCGTTCTTAGTGGGCACAGATACGCAGTATTTT | CASSVEPISYSSFLVGTDTQYF
TRBJ1-5 | TRBD1 | TRBV5-8 | once | TGTGCCAGCAGCTCGAAGGGACAGGGAAATCAGCCCCAGCATTTT | CASSSKGQGNQPQHF
TRBJ1-4 | . | TRBV28 | . | TGTGCCAGCAGTTTCTTGGACTGGGGACTGTTTTTT | CASSFLDWGLFF
TRBJ1-2 | TRBD1 | TRBV19 | . | TGTGCCAGTAGTATAGTGGGGGGACAGTCATATGGCTACACCTTC | CASSIVGGQSYGYTF
TRBJ1-1 | . | TRBV9 | . | TGTGCCAGCAGCGTAGCGGGGGCAAACGAAGCTTTCTTT | CASSVAGANEAFF
TRBJ1-2 | TRBD1 | TRBV20-1 | . | TGCAGTGCTACCGGGACAGCCGGGCGGACCTTC | CSATGTAGRTF
TRBJ2-7 | . | TRBV28 | . | TGTGCCAGCAGCGCCGTTCTTTCTAGCTCCACCTACGAGCAGTACTTC | CASSAVLSSSTYEQYF
TRBJ1-1 | . | TRBV20-1 | . | TGCAGTGCTAGTTTAGGTAACACTGAAGCTTTCTTT | CSASLGNTEAFF
TRBJ1-6 | TRBD1 | TRBV29-1 | . | TGCAGCGTGTGGACAGGGGTGGGATCACCCCTCCACTTT | CSVWTGVGSPLHF
TRBJ2-1 | . | TRBV23-1 | once | TGCGCCAGCGACCTCTGGGAGGACGGTGAGCAGTTCTTC | CASDLWEDGEQFF
TRBJ1-1 | TRBD1 | TRBV3-1/TRBV3-2 | once | TGTGCCAGCAGCACACAGGGGGAGAACACTGAAGCTTTCTTT | CASSTQGENTEAFF
TRBJ2-1 | TRBD1 | TRBV19 | . | TGTGCCAGTAGGGGACAGGGGATCTCCTACAATGAGCAGTTCTTC | CASRGQGISYNEQFF
TRBJ1-6 | . | TRBV11-1 | . | TGTGCCAGCAGCTTACGGGGAAGTAATTCACCCCTCCACTTT | CASSLRGSNSPLHF
TRBJ1-1 | . | TRBV7-9 | . | TGTGCCAGCAGCTTAACCCCCCGGGAAGCTTTCTTT | CASSLTPREAFF
TRBJ1-6 | . | TRBV4-1 | . | TGCGCCAGCAGCCTAACAGGGAGTAATTCACCCCTCCACTTT | CASSLTGSNSPLHF
TRBJ2-7 | . | TRBV28 | once | TGTGCCAGCAGTTTATCGGGTGTCGGGGTTCGGTACTTC | CASSLSGVGVRYF
TRBJ1-2 | . | TRBV5-8 | . | TGTGCCAGCAGCTTCAAGGACACGGAGGCCTATGGCTACACCTTC | CASSFKDTEAYGYTF
TRBJ1-2 | . | TRBV5-1 | . | TGCGCCAGCAGCTTAACAGCTAACTATGGCTACACCTTC | CASSLTANYGYTF
TRBJ1-5 | . | TRBV6-1 | . | TGTGCCAGCAGTGAAGCCCGCTGGGGGAATCAGCCCCAGCATTTT | CASSEARWGNQPQHF
TRBJ2-3 | . | TRBV28 | once | TGTGCCAGCAGTTTAGCAGGGGCGGTAGATACGCAGTATTTT | CASSLAGAVDTQYF